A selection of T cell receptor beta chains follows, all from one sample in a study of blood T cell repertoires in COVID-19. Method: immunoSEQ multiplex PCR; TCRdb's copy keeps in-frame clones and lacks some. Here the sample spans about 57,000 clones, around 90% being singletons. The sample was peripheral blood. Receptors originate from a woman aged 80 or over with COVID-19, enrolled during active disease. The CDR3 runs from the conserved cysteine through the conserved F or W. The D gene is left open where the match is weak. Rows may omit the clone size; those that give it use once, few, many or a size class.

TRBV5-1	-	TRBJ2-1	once	CASSLSPESSYNEQFF	TGCGCCAGCAGCTTAAGTCCCGAGAGCTCCTACAATGAGCAGTTCTTC
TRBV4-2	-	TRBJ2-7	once	CASSQVDSASYEQYF	TGTGCCAGCAGCCAAGTGGATAGCGCGTCCTACGAGCAGTACTTC
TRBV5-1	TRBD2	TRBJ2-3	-	CASRTSGGPDTQYF	TGCGCCAGCAGGACTAGCGGGGGCCCAGATACGCAGTATTTT
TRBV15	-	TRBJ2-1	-	CATSVANEQFF	TGTGCCACTTCGGTTGCGAATGAGCAGTTCTTC
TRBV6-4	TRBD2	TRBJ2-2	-	CASRAGAAGELFF	TGTGCCAGTCGAGCGGGGGCGGCCGGGGAGCTGTTTTTT
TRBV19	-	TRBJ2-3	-	CASSTGETDTQYF	TGTGCCAGTAGTACGGGTGAAACAGATACGCAGTATTTT
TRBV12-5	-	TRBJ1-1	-	CASGLGGNTEAFF	TGTGCTAGTGGTTTAGGGGGGAACACTGAAGCTTTCTTT
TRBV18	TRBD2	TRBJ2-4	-	CASSPGVAGANIQYF	TGTGCCAGCTCACCCGGAGTAGCGGGGGCCAACATTCAGTACTTC
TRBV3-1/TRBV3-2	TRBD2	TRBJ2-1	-	CASSFDTGTNNEQFF	TGTGCCAGCAGCTTCGACACCGGGACTAACAATGAGCAGTTCTTC
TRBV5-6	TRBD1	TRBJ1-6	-	CASSLGQGVVGSPLHF	TGTGCCAGCAGCTTAGGACAGGGGGTAGTAGGCTCACCCCTCCACTTT
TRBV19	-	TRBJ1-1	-	CASSMAQQSTEAFF	TGTGCCAGTAGTATGGCCCAACAGTCCACTGAAGCTTTCTTT
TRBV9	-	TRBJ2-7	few	CASSPLGGHRSEQYF	TGTGCCAGCAGCCCCCTTGGGGGCCATCGTAGCGAGCAGTACTTC
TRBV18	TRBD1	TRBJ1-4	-	CASSRYRGTNEKLFF	TGTGCCAGCTCAAGATACAGGGGTACTAATGAAAAACTGTTTTTT
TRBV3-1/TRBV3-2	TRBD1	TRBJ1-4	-	CASSSGQAGEKLFF	TGTGCCAGCAGCTCGGGACAGGCGGGTGAAAAACTGTTTTTT
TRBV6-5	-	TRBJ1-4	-	CASSYSNQGTNEKLFF	TGTGCCAGCAGTTACTCGAATCAGGGAACTAATGAAAAACTGTTTTTT